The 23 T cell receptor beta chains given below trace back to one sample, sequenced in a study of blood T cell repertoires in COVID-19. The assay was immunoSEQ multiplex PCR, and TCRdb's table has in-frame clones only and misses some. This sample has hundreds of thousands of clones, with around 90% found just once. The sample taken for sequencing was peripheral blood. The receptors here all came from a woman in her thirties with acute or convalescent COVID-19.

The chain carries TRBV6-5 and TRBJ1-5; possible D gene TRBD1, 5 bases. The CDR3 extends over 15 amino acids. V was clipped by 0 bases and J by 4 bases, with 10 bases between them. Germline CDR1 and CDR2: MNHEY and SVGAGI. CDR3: CASSYSPGTNQPQHF. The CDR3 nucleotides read TGTGCCAGCAGTTACTCGCCAGGGACTAATCAGCCCCAGCATTTT.

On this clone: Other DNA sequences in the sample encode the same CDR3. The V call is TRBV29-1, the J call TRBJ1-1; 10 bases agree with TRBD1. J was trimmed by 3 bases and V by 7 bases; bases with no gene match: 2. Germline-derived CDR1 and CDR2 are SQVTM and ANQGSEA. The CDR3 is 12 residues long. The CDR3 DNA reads TGCAGCGCCGGGACAGGGGACACTGAAGCTTTCTTT. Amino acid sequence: CSAGTGDTEAFF.

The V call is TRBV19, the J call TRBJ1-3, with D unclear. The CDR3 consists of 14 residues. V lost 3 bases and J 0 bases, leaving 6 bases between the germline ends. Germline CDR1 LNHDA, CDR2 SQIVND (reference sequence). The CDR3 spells CASSIRVSGNTIYF. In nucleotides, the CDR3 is TGTGCCAGTAGTATCCGGGTCTCTGGAAACACCATATATTTT.

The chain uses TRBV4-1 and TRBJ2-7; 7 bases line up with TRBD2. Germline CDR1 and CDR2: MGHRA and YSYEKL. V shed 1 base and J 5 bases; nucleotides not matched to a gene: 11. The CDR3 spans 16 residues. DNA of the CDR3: TGCGCCAGCAGCCAAGGTTCTTGGTGGGAGGGCCACGAGCAGTACTTC. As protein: CASSQGSWWEGHEQYF.

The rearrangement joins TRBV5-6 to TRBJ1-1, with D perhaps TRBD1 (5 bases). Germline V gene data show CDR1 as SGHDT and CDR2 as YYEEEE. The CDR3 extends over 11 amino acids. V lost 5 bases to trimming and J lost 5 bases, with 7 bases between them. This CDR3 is CASRGGTEAFF. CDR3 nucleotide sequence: TGTGCCAGCAGGGGGGGAACTGAAGCTTTCTTT.

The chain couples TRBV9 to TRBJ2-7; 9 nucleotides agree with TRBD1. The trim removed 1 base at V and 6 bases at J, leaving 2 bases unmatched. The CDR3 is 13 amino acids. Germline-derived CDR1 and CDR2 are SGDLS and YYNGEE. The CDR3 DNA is TGTGCCAGCAGCGTAACAGGGGGCGGCGAGCAGTACTTC. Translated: CASSVTGGGEQYF.

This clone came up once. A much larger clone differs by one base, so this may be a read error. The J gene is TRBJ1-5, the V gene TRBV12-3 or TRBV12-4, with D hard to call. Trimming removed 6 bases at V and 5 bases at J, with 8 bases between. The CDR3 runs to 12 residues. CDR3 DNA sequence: TGTGCCAGCAGAGACGGAGATCAGCCCCAGCATTTT. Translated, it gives CASRDGDQPQHF.

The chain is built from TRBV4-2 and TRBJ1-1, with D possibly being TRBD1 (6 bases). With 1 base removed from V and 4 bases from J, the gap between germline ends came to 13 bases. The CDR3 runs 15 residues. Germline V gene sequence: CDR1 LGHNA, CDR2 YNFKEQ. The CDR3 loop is CASSQVPVGGTEAFF. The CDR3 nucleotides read TGTGCCAGCAGCCAAGTCCCCGTAGGGGGCACTGAAGCTTTCTTT.

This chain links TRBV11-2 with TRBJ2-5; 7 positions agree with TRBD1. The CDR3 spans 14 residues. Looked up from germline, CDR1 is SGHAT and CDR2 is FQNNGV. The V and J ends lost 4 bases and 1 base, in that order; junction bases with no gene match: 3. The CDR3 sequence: CASSWTGTQETQYF. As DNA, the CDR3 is TGTGCCAGCAGCTGGACAGGAACCCAAGAGACCCAGTACTTC.

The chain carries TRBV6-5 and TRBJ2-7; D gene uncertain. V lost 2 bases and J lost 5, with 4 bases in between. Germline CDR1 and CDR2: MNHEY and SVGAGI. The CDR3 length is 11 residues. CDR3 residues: CASSYLHEQYF. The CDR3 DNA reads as TGTGCCAGCAGTTACCTCCACGAGCAGTACTTC.

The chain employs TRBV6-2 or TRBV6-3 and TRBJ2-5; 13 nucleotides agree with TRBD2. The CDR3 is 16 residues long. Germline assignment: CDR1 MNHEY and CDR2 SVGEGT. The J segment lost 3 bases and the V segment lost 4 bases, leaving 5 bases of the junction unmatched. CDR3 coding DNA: TGTGCCAGCAGTTTAACGGGACTAGCGGGAAAAGAGACCCAGTACTTC. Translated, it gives CASSLTGLAGKETQYF.

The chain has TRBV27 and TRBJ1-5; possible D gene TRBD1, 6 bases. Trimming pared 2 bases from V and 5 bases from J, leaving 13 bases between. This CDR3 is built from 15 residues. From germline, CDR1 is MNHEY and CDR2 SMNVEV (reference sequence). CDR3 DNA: TGTGCCAGCAGTTTAAGGTCCAGGGGACATCAGCCCCAGCATTTT. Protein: CASSLRSRGHQPQHF.

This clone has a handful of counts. CDR3 DNA sequence: TGTGCCAGCAGCTTAGAGGTCAGGGGGTCATCACCCCTCCACTTT. This translates into CASSLEVRGSSPLHF. The chain carries TRBV7-9 and TRBJ1-6; 7 bases are a match to TRBD1. CDR1 and CDR2 from the germline V gene are SEHNR and FQNEAQ (reference sequence). V lost 1 base to trimming and J lost 10 bases; unmatched junction nucleotides: 7. The CDR3 sequence is 15 residues long.

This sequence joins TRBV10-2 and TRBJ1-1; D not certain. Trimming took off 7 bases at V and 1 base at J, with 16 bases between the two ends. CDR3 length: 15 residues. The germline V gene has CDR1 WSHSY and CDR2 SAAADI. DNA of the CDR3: TGCGCCAGCATCGGGTACCCCCGAGGGAACACTGAAGCTTTCTTT. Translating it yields CASIGYPRGNTEAFF.

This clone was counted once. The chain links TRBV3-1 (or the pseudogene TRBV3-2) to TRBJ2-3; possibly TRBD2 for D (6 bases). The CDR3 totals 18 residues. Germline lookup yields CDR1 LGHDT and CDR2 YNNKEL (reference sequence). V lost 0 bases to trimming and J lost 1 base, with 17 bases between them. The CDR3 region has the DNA TGTGCCAGCAGCCAAGACAGGAGGAGGCGGGACGGCACAGATACGCAGTATTTT. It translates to CASSQDRRRRDGTDTQYF.

This chain's CDR3 is CASSLNRGGTEAFF. CDR3 DNA sequence: TGTGCCAGCAGTCTCAACAGGGGGGGCACTGAAGCTTTCTTT. J is TRBJ1-1 and V is TRBV27, with 8 nucleotides matching TRBD1. The V and J ends lost 5 bases and 4 bases, in that order; junction bases with no gene match: 6. The CDR3 length is 14 residues. Germline-derived CDR1 and CDR2 are MNHEY and SMNVEV (reference sequence).

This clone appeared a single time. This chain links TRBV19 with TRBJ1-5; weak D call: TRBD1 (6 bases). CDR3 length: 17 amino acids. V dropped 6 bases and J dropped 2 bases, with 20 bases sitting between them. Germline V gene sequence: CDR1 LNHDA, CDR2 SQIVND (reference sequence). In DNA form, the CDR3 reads TGTGCCAGTAGCTCCCTCGGGGGGCGCGGAGGCAATCAGCCCCAGCATTTT. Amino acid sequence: CASSSLGGRGGNQPQHF.

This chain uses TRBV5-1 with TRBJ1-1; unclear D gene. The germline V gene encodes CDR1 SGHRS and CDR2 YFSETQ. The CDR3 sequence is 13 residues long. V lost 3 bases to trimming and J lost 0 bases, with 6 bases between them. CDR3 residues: CASSSGMNTEAFF. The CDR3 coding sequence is TGCGCCAGCAGCTCGGGTATGAACACTGAAGCTTTCTTT.

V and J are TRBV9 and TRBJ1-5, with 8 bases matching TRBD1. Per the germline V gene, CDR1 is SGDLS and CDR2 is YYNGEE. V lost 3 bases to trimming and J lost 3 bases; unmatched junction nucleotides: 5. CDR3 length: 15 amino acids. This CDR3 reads CASSGTGSLNQPQHF. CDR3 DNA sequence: TGTGCCAGCAGCGGGACAGGGTCCCTCAATCAGCCCCAGCATTTT.

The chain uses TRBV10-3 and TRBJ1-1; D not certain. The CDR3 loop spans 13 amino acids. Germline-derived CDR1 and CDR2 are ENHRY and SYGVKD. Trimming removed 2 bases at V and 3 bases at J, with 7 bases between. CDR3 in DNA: TGTGCCATCAGTGAGATGCGGGACACTGAAGCTTTCTTT. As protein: CAISEMRDTEAFF.

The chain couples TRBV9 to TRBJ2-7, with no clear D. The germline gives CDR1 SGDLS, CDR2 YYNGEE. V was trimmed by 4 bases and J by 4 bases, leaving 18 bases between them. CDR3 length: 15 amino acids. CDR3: CASSPSFAQFYEQYF. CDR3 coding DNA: TGTGCCAGCAGCCCTAGTTTCGCCCAGTTTTACGAGCAGTACTTC.

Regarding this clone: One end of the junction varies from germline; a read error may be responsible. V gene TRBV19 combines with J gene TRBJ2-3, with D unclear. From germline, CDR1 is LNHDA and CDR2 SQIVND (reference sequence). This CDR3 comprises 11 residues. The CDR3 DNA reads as TGTGCCAGTAAGGCGGCAGATACACAGTATTTT. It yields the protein CASKAADTQYF.

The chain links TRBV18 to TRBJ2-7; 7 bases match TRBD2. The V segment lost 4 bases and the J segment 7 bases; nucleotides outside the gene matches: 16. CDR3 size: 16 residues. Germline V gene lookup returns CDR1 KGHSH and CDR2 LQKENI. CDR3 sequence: CASSLRLAGEPGEQYF. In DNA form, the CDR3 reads TGTGCCAGCTCACTGAGGCTGGCGGGAGAACCGGGTGAGCAGTACTTC. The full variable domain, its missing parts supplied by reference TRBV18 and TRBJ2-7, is NAGVMQNPRHLVRRRGQEARLRCSPMKGHSHVYWYRQLPEEGLKFMVYLQKENIIDESGMPKERFSAEFPKEGPSILRIQQVVRGDSAAYFCASSLRLAGEPGEQYFGPGTRLTVT.